This T cell receptor beta chain derives from a study of cytomegalovirus exposure and HLA in healthy donors. Notes on the study in general: Cytomegalovirus association was listed for 150 or so TCR beta chains.

With respect to this clone: Its target is unknown.

The CDR3 spans 15 residues. Germline assignment: CDR1 SGHRS and CDR2 YFSETQ. A multiplex PCR was run with 60 Vbeta primers and 13 Jbeta primers. Some clones are missing from TCRdb's copy, which holds only in-frame ones; the method was immunoSEQ multiplex PCR. The sample lists 65,000 to 90,000 clones; roughly 70% were seen once. What was sequenced was PBMCs. The genes are TRBV5-1 and TRBJ2-5; 9 bases line up with TRBD2. The J call could be wrong; TRBJ2-7 is a better fit for the DNA end. The origin of this receptor is a man between 65 and 80 years old in good health and CMV-seronegative. CDR3 in DNA: TGCGCCAGCAGATCCCCACTAGCGGGCTCCTACGAGCAGTACTTC. Residues: CASRSPLAGSYEQYF.